This entry lists 19 T cell receptor beta chains sequenced from one sample in a study of cytomegalovirus exposure and HLA in healthy donors. PCR employed 60 Vbeta and 13 Jbeta primers. Sequencing used immunoSEQ multiplex PCR; TCRdb keeps in-frame clones, though not all of them. The sample totals over 100,000 clones. Sequenced material: PBMCs. The receptors originated from a middle-aged man in good health and CMV-seropositive.

The chain links TRBV19 to TRBJ2-7; TRBD1 aligns across 7 bases. Germline trimming cut 9 bases from V and 3 bases from J; bases unmatched to any gene: 14. The CDR3 covers 15 residues. Per the germline V gene, CDR1 is LNHDA and CDR2 is SQIVND (reference sequence). The CDR3 DNA is TGTGCCAGCCGAACCCAAAGACAGGGAAGCTACGAGCAGTACTTC. This sequence encodes CASRTQRQGSYEQYF.

The gene calls are TRBV5-1 and TRBJ2-7; 7 bases line up with TRBD2. Germline CDR1 is SGHRS and CDR2 is YFSETQ. V gave up 4 bases and J gave up 3 bases; unmatched junction bases: 16. The CDR3 runs 17 residues. The CDR3 DNA sequence: TGCGCCAGCAGCCCCGATCCCCGATCTAGCGGATACTACGAGCAGTACTTC. It translates to CASSPDPRSSGYYEQYF.

V is TRBV6-1 and J is TRBJ2-6, with D perhaps matching TRBD2 (6 bases). The CDR3 has 17 amino acids. Germline V gives CDR1 MNHNS, CDR2 SASEGT. V lost 4 bases and J 0 bases, leaving 13 bases between the germline ends. CDR3 in amino acids: CASSGGTAYSGANVLTF. For the CDR3, the DNA is TGTGCCAGCAGTGGCGGGACTGCCTACTCTGGGGCCAACGTCCTGACTTTC.

The V gene is TRBV10-3, the J gene TRBJ2-1; D possibly corresponds to TRBD2 (5 bases). Germline values: CDR1 ENHRY, CDR2 SYGVKD. Trimming took off 2 bases at V and 9 bases at J, with 11 bases between the two ends. The CDR3 contains 13 residues. This CDR3 reads CAISETGFSEQFF. DNA for the CDR3: TGTGCCATCAGTGAGACGGGATTTAGTGAGCAGTTCTTC.

This sequence joins TRBV5-4 and TRBJ2-1, with 12 bases fitting TRBD2. With V trimmed by 3 bases and J by 7 bases, 8 bases remained unmatched. The CDR3 length is 16 residues. Germline V gene lookup returns CDR1 SGHNT and CDR2 YYREEE (reference sequence). CDR3 DNA sequence: TGTGCCAGCAGCTCCGGAGGACTAGCGGGATGGAATGAGCAGTTCTTC. Protein product: CASSSGGLAGWNEQFF. Filled out from reference TRBV5-4 and TRBJ2-1, the complete variable domain reads ETGVTQSPTHLIKTRGQQVTLRCSSQSGHNTVSWYQQALGQGPQFIFQYYREEENGRGNFPPRFSGLQFPNYSSELNVNALELDDSALYLCASSSGGLAGWNEQFFGPGTRLTVL.

This chain uses TRBV28 with TRBJ2-7; 7 bases are shared with TRBD2. The V segment lost 11 bases and the J segment 2 bases; nucleotides outside the gene matches: 6. This CDR3 contains 12 residues. Germline V gene sequence: CDR1 MDHEN, CDR2 SYDVKM. The CDR3 region is CAAGGSAYEQYF. In nucleotides, the CDR3 is TGTGCCGCCGGGGGGAGCGCCTACGAGCAGTACTTC. Full variable domain (rest looked up from reference TRBV28 and TRBJ2-7): DVKVTQSSRYLVKRTGEKVFLECVQDMDHENMFWYRQDPGLGLRLIYFSYDVKMKEKGDIPEGYSVSREKKERFSLILESASTNQTSMYLCAAGGSAYEQYFGPGTRLTVT.

The rearrangement joins TRBV5-6 to TRBJ2-2; the match to TRBD1 covers 9 bases. The CDR3 sequence is 18 residues long. Trimming removed 3 bases from V and 4 bases from J; junction bases left unmatched: 13. From germline, CDR1 is SGHDT and CDR2 YYEEEE. CDR3 coding DNA: TGTGCCAGCAGCTGGGGGCCCGGACAGGGGTTATTCACCGGGGAGCTGTTTTTT. This gives the protein CASSWGPGQGLFTGELFF. Combining the CDR3 with reference TRBV5-6 and TRBJ2-2 gives the whole variable domain DAGVTQSPTHLIKTRGQQVTLRCSPKSGHDTVSWYQQALGQGPQFIFQYYEEEERQRGNFPDRFSGHQFPNYSSELNVNALLLGDSALYLCASSWGPGQGLFTGELFFGEGSRLTVL.

The genes are TRBV9 and TRBJ1-1; the D is unclear. This CDR3 region has 15 residues. V was trimmed by 2 bases and J by 0 bases, leaving 11 bases between them. The germline V gene has CDR1 SGDLS and CDR2 YYNGEE. Written as DNA, the CDR3 is TGTGCCAGCAGCGTTCTCGGGAACATGAACACTGAAGCTTTCTTT. Translation gives CASSVLGNMNTEAFF.

This chain connects TRBV5-1 to TRBJ2-7, with TRBD2 matching over 12 bases. This CDR3 is built from 16 residues. In germline, CDR1 is SGHRS, CDR2 YFSETQ. V lost 5 bases, J lost 0 bases, and 6 bases stayed unmatched. CDR3 bases: TGCGCCAGCAGGAGGCTAGCGGGAGGGCCCTCCTACGAGCAGTACTTC. Protein product: CASRRLAGGPSYEQYF.

The genes are TRBV7-8 and TRBJ2-2; TRBD1 agrees at 8 bases. V was pared by 5 bases and J by 7 bases, with 12 bases of the junction left unmatched. Germline V lookup: CDR1 SGHVS, CDR2 FQNEAQ. The CDR3 has 16 residues. CDR3 in amino acids: CASSPTRGRLDGELFF. The CDR3 bases are TGTGCCAGCAGCCCTACCAGGGGGCGGTTGGACGGGGAGCTGTTTTTT.

The chain links TRBV19 to TRBJ1-1, with TRBD1 identical over 7 bases. Per germline, CDR1 LNHDA and CDR2 SQIVND (reference sequence). The J segment lost 0 bases and the V segment lost 3 bases, leaving 10 bases of the junction unmatched. CDR3 length: 17 amino acids. The CDR3, as DNA: TGTGCCAGTAGTATGAAGGACAGGAGGTTTATGAACACTGAAGCTTTCTTT. This sequence encodes CASSMKDRRFMNTEAFF.

The V and J genes are TRBV2 and TRBJ2-7, with a tentative D call TRBD1 (6 bases). Per germline, CDR1 SNHLY and CDR2 FYNNEI. This CDR3 region has 13 residues. V gave up 8 bases and J gave up 5 bases, with 16 bases separating them. CDR3 coding DNA: TGTGCCAGCGAGGGGGTGGGGGACAACGAGCAGTACTTC. It yields the protein CASEGVGDNEQYF.

V gene TRBV29-1 combines with J gene TRBJ2-1; 8 bases are a match to TRBD1. V was clipped by 7 bases and J by 5 bases; unmatched bases: 7. The CDR3 is 13 amino acids. CDR1 is SQVTM, CDR2 ANQGSEA, per germline. This CDR3 is CSETGTGNNEQFF. CDR3 DNA: TGCAGCGAGACCGGGACAGGTAACAATGAGCAGTTCTTC.

CDR3 coding DNA: TGCGCCAGCAGCCAACTCGACGGGTACGAGCAGTACTTC. It codes for CASSQLDGYEQYF. The genes are TRBV4-1 and TRBJ2-7; no definite D call. This CDR3 contains 13 residues. V was shortened by 2 bases and J by 4 bases, with 9 bases between the two germline ends. Germline V lookup: CDR1 MGHRA, CDR2 YSYEKL.

V gene TRBV11-3 combines with J gene TRBJ2-1, with 7 bases matching TRBD1. The CDR3 has 14 amino acids. Germline lookup yields CDR1 SGHNT and CDR2 YENEEA. Losses at the gene ends were 4 bases for V and 4 bases for J; bases not matched to a gene: 4. The CDR3 sequence is CASSSRDSYNEQFF. For the CDR3, the DNA is TGTGCCAGCAGCTCCCGGGACAGTTACAATGAGCAGTTCTTC.

The CDR3 loop reads CSAREWRDRVSYEQYF. The CDR3 DNA sequence: TGCAGCGCCCGTGAATGGAGGGACAGGGTTTCCTACGAGCAGTACTTC. The chain has TRBV29-1 and TRBJ2-7, with 9 bases aligning to TRBD1. V trimming: 7 bases; J trimming: 1 base; junction bases outside the gene matches: 14. The germline V gene has CDR1 SQVTM and CDR2 ANQGSEA. The CDR3 consists of 16 residues.

The gene calls are TRBV18 and TRBJ2-7, with D possibly matching TRBD1 (6 bases). CDR1 and CDR2 (germline): KGHSH, LQKENI. The germline V and J ends were trimmed by 3 bases and 6 bases, with 12 bases remaining between them. The CDR3 has 13 residues. CDR3 loop: CASSPETGLEQYF. As DNA, the CDR3 is TGTGCCAGCTCACCGGAAACAGGGCTCGAGCAGTACTTC.

J is TRBJ1-1 and V is TRBV11-2; a weak D match, TRBD1 (5 bases). The germline CDR1 and CDR2 sequences are SGHAT and FQNNGV. This CDR3 has 14 residues. V lost 4 bases and J 1 base, leaving 10 bases between the germline ends. Here the CDR3 reads CASSSSGWNTEAFF. CDR3 bases: TGTGCCAGCAGCTCATCAGGGTGGAACACTGAAGCTTTCTTT.

The chain joins TRBV18 to TRBJ1-1, with 7 bases identical to TRBD1. The CDR3 has 12 residues. Germline CDR1 is KGHSH and CDR2 is LQKENI. V lost 6 bases and J lost 3; bases outside the gene matches: 1. CDR3 sequence (DNA): TGTGCCAGCTCCAGGGGGGACACTGAAGCTTTCTTT. Amino acids: CASSRGDTEAFF.